A selection of T cell receptor beta chains follows, all from one sample in a study of control samples from healthy donors and cancer patients. Assay: immunoSEQ multiplex PCR; the TCRdb copy retains only in-frame clones and omits some. This sample has approximately 94,000 clones, with roughly 90% found just once. Sequencing was carried out using blood. The receptors originated from a woman between 50 and 59 years old in good health. CDR3s include the opening cysteine and the closing phenylalanine or tryptophan. D genes are given only for firm matches. The size of a clone is reported for some rows only, either as once, few or many, or as a class for expanded clones.

>NA|TRBJ1-5|TRBV5-1|once
TGCGCCAGCAGCTTGGGGTCCGGCAATCAGCCCCAGCATTTT
CASSLGSGNQPQHF
>TRBD2|TRBJ2-3|TRBV27|NA
TGTGCCAGCAGTTTAGCGGGAGGGGTCACAGATACGCAGTATTTT
CASSLAGGVTDTQYF
>TRBD1|TRBJ1-4|TRBV4-1|NA
TGCGCCAGCAGCCAAGATCGGGACAGCCCCAGGTGGGATGAAAAACTGTTTTTT
CASSQDRDSPRWDEKLFF
>NA|TRBJ1-3|TRBV4-3|NA
TGCGCCAGCAGCCAAGACCGGGCAGGGCTTAGAAACACCATATATTTT
CASSQDRAGLRNTIYF
>TRBD2|TRBJ2-1|TRBV4-1|NA
TGCGCCAGCAGCCGAGAGATAGCGGGAGCCACCGGTGAGCAGTTCTTC
CASSREIAGATGEQFF
>NA|TRBJ2-3|TRBV6-5|NA
TGTGCCAGCAGCAACACAGATACGCAGTATTTT
CASSNTDTQYF
>NA|TRBJ2-7|TRBV2|NA
TGTGCCAGCAGTGGAGACGCGGACTACGAGCAGTACTTC
CASSGDADYEQYF
>NA|TRBJ1-4|TRBV7-9|NA
TGTGCCAGCACCCCGGGGCCACCCAACGAAAAACTGTTTTTT
CASTPGPPNEKLFF
>TRBD1|TRBJ1-2|TRBV16|once
TGTGCCAGCAGCCAATCATCAGGGGGAAGTTGGGGCTACACCTTC
CASSQSSGGSWGYTF
>NA|TRBJ1-1|TRBV27|NA
TGTGCCAGCAGTCCCCTACAACGGAACACTGAAGCTTTCTTT
CASSPLQRNTEAFF
>NA|TRBJ2-5|TRBV4-3|NA
TGCGCCAGCAGCCATATTAAAGCCCGAAAAGAGACCCAGTACTTC
CASSHIKARKETQYF
>NA|TRBJ1-2|TRBV10-3|once
TGTGCCATCAGTGAGTCGACCGGGAAGAATGGCTACACCTTC
CAISESTGKNGYTF
>NA|TRBJ2-3|TRBV6-6|NA
TGTGCCAGCAGTCACGATCGGACCGGACAGCCGAAGTATTATACGCAGTATTTT
CASSHDRTGQPKYYTQYF
>NA|TRBJ2-7|TRBV19|NA
TGTGCCAGTAGTATGGGGGCGGCAGGGGCCTACGAGCAGTACTTC
CASSMGAAGAYEQYF
>NA|TRBJ2-1|TRBV24-1|NA
TGTGCCACCAGTGATAGGCACACTGGGAATGAGCAGTTCTTC
CATSDRHTGNEQFF
>TRBD2|TRBJ2-1|TRBV14|NA
TGTGCCAGCAGCCAAAATGTTGGGACTAGCGGTAATGAGCAGTTCTTC
CASSQNVGTSGNEQFF
>NA|TRBJ2-4|TRBV7-2|once
TGTGCCAGCAGCTTAGCGGTAGCAGCGAAAAACATTCAGTACTTC
CASSLAVAAKNIQYF
>NA|TRBJ1-1|TRBV19|few
TGTGCCAGTAGTATATACACTGAAGCTTTCTTT
CASSIYTEAFF
>NA|TRBJ2-7|TRBV10-3|NA
TGTGCCATCAGCGATGGTGGCGACATTACGGAGCAGTACTTC
CAISDGGDITEQYF
>TRBD1|TRBJ1-1|TRBV14|NA
TGTGCCAGCAGCCAAGGAAACAGGGGTTTGAACACTGAAGCTTTCTTT
CASSQGNRGLNTEAFF
>TRBD1|TRBJ2-5|TRBV6-5|NA
TGTGCCAGCAGTTTTCGACAGGGAGTAGAGACCCAGTACTTC
CASSFRQGVETQYF
>TRBD2|TRBJ2-1|TRBV7-2|NA
TGTGCCAGCAGCTTAGCAACCAGCGGACTAGCGGGAGATGAGCAGTTCTTC
CASSLATSGLAGDEQFF
>NA|TRBJ1-3|TRBV6-5|NA
TGTGCCAGCAGTTACTTGCCAACGGGGCTCGGAAACACCATATATTTT
CASSYLPTGLGNTIYF
>TRBD1|TRBJ1-5|TRBV5-6|few
TGTGCCAGCACCCTCAGGGGGATTCAGCCCCAGCATTTT
CASTLRGIQPQHF
>NA|TRBJ1-2|TRBV27|NA
TGTGCCAGCAGTTCCGCGGGGGAACGGAATGGCTACACCTTC
CASSSAGERNGYTF
>NA|TRBJ1-3|TRBV6-1|NA
TGTGCCAGCAGTGAAGGGATTTACTCTGGAAACACCATATATTTT
CASSEGIYSGNTIYF
>NA|TRBJ1-3|TRBV9|NA
TGTGCCAGCAGCGTTAGCGAGTCGACCGGAAACACCATATATTTT
CASSVSESTGNTIYF
>NA|TRBJ2-3|TRBV21-1|NA
TGTGCCAGCCGGCCCACTAGCGAGCCACCAGATACGCAGTATTTT
CASRPTSEPPDTQYF
>NA|TRBJ2-7|TRBV9|NA
TGTGCCAGCAGCGTAGGGGGGGTCGGAATCTCCTACGAGCAGTACTTC
CASSVGGVGISYEQYF
>TRBD2|TRBJ2-1|TRBV19|NA
TGTGCCAGTAGTGGCACTAGCGGGTCCTCCAATGAGCAGTTCTTC
CASSGTSGSSNEQFF
>TRBD1|TRBJ1-2|TRBV7-9|NA
TGTGCCAGCAGCCCCGGGACAGGGGGCTACGGCTACACCTTC
CASSPGTGGYGYTF
>NA|TRBJ2-7|TRBV27|NA
TGTGCCAGCGGAATGCCCTGGAGGGAGCAGTACTTC
CASGMPWREQYF
>TRBD2|TRBJ2-2|TRBV5-4|NA
TGTGCCAGCAGCTCTTTAGGGCGCGGAGCGGGAGTTTCCGGGGAGCTGTTTTTT
CASSSLGRGAGVSGELFF
>NA|TRBJ2-3|TRBV5-6|NA
TGTGCCAGCAGCTTAGAACGGTTGCAGTATTTT
CASSLERLQYF
>TRBD1|TRBJ1-2|TRBV29-1|NA
TGCAGCGTTGGACAGGGGGACAACTATGGCTACACCTTC
CSVGQGDNYGYTF
>TRBD1|TRBJ2-1|TRBV11-2|NA
TGTGCCAGCAGTCTAGGGGGCGCAGCCTACAATGAGCAGTTCTTC
CASSLGGAAYNEQFF
>TRBD2|TRBJ2-2|TRBV2|NA
TGTGCCAGCAGCGTCAGACTAGCGGGGGGGCCGGACGGGGAGCTGTTTTTT
CASSVRLAGGPDGELFF
>TRBD1|TRBJ1-3|TRBV9|NA
TGTGCCAGCAGCGCTATGGGACAGGGACCCGGAAACACCATATATTTT
CASSAMGQGPGNTIYF
>NA|TRBJ1-2|TRBV30|NA
TGTGCCTGGAGTGTACAGACATCGGGGACTGGAGGCTACACCTTC
CAWSVQTSGTGGYTF
>NA|TRBJ2-3|TRBV10-3|NA
TGTGCCACCAAGTCTGGGGGCGGAGATACGCAGTATTTT
CATKSGGGDTQYF
>NA|TRBJ2-5|TRBV11-2|NA
TGTGCCAGCAGCTTAGATCCAGGCGGAGGGACCCAGTACTTC
CASSLDPGGGTQYF
>NA|TRBJ1-1|TRBV7-9|NA
TGTGCCAGCAGCCCGGCCAGCACTGAAGCTTTCTTT
CASSPASTEAFF
>NA|TRBJ1-4|TRBV19|NA
TGTGCCAGTAGAAGACAGGACGGGGAAAAACTGTTTTTT
CASRRQDGEKLFF
>NA|TRBJ1-6|TRBV25-1|few
TGTGCCAGCAGTGGGCAGGGTAATTCACCCCTCCACTTT
CASSGQGNSPLHF
>NA|TRBJ1-1|TRBV5-1|NA
TGCGCCAGCAGCTTGTCCGGATTCCCTGAAGCTTTCTTT
CASSLSGFPEAFF
>TRBD2|TRBJ2-1|TRBV30|NA
TGTGCCTGGAAAATAGCGGGAGGGTACAATGAGCAGTTCTTC
CAWKIAGGYNEQFF
>NA|TRBJ2-7|TRBV20-1|few
TGCAGTGCCGGGGGAGCCAGCGAGCAGTACTTC
CSAGGASEQYF
>NA|TRBJ1-1|TRBV16|NA
TGTGCCAGCAGCCAAAATCGGGGAGTTGCGACTGAAGCTTTCTTT
CASSQNRGVATEAFF
>NA|TRBJ1-1|TRBV3-1/TRBV3-2|NA
TGTGCCAGCAGCCAAGGGCCGAGTGAAGCTTTCTTT
CASSQGPSEAFF